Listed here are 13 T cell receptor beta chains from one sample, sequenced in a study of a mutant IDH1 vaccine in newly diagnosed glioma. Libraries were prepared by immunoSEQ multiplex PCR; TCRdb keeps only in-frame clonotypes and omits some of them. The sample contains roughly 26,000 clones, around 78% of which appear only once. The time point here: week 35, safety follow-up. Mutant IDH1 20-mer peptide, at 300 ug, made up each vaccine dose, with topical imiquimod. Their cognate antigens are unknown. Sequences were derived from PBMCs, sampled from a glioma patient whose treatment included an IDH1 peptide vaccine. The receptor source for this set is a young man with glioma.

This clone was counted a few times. The CDR3 DNA reads as TGTGCCAGCAGCTTCCAGGGGAGGGGCACCGGGGAGCTGTTTTTT. It encodes CASSFQGRGTGELFF. The V call is TRBV7-9, the J call TRBJ2-2, with D possibly matching TRBD2 (7 bases). Germline CDR1 SEHNR, CDR2 FQNEAQ (reference sequence). This CDR3 has 15 residues. V gave up 3 bases and J gave up 4 bases, with 12 bases separating them.

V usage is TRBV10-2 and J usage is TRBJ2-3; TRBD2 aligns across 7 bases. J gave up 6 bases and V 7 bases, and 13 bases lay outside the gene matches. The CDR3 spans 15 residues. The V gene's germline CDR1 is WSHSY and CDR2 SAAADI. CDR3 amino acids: CASKREGGPGDTQYF. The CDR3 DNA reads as TGCGCCAGCAAGAGAGAGGGAGGGCCGGGGGATACGCAGTATTTT.

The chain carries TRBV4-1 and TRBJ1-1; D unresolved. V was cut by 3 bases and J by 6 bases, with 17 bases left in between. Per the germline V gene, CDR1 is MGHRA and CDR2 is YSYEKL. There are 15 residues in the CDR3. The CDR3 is CASSHTERPDAEAFF. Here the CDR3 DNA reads TGCGCCAGCAGCCACACCGAACGACCAGACGCTGAAGCTTTCTTT.

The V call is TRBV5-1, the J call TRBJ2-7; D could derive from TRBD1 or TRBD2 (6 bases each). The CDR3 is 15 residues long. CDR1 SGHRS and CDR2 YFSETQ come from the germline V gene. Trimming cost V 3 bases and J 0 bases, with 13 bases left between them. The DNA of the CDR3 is TGCGCCAGCAGCTCCCTGGAGGGGGTCTCCTACGAGCAGTACTTC. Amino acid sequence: CASSSLEGVSYEQYF.

CDR3 DNA: TGTGCCATCAGTGAGTCGGGGGACGGGAATTCACCCCTCCACTTT. Protein product: CAISESGDGNSPLHF. The gene calls are TRBV10-3 and TRBJ1-6, with a weak D call TRBD1 (5 bases). The germline gives CDR1 ENHRY, CDR2 SYGVKD. The CDR3 loop spans 15 amino acids. V was shortened by 0 bases and J by 7 bases, with 10 bases between the two germline ends.

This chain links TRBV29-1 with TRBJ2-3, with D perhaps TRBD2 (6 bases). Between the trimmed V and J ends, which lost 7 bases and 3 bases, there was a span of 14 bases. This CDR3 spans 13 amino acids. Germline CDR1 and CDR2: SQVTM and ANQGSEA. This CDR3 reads CSAIGGVTDTQYF. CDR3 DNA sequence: TGCAGCGCGATCGGGGGAGTTACAGATACGCAGTATTTT.

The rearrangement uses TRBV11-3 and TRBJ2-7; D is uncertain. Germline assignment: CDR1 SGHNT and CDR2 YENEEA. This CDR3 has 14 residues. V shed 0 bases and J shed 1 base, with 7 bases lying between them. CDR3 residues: CASSLDPASYEQYF. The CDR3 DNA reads TGTGCCAGCAGCTTAGATCCGGCGTCCTACGAGCAGTACTTC.

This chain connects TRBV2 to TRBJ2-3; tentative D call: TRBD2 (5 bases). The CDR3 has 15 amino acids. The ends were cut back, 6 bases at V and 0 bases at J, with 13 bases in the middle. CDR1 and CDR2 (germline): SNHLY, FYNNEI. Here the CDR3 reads CASSAGIASTDTQYF. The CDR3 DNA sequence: TGTGCCAGCAGCGCCGGGATAGCAAGCACAGATACGCAGTATTTT.

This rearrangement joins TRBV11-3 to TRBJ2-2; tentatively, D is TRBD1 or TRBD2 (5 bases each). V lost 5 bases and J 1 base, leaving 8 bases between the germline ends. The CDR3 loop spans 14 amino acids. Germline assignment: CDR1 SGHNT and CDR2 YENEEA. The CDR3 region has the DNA TGTGCCAGCAGCCCGGGACGGAACACCGGGGAGCTGTTTTTT. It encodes CASSPGRNTGELFF.

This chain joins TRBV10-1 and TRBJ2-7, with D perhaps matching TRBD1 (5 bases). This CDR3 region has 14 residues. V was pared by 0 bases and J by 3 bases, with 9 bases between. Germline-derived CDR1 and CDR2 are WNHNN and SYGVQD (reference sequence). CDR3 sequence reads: CASSESTAFYEQYF. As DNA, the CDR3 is TGCGCCAGCAGTGAGTCGACAGCTTTCTACGAGCAGTACTTC.

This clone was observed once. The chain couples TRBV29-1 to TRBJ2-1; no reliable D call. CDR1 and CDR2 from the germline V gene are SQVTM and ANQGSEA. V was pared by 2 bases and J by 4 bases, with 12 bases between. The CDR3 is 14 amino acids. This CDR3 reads CSVEITRSYNEQFF. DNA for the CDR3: TGCAGCGTTGAAATAACTCGTAGTTACAATGAGCAGTTCTTC.

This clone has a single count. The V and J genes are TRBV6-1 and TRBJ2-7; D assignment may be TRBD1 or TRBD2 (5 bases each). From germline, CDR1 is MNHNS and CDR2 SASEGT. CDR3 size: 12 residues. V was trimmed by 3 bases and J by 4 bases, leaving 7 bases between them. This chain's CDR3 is CASSEGEYEQYF. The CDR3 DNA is TGTGCCAGCAGTGAGGGGGAATACGAGCAGTACTTC.

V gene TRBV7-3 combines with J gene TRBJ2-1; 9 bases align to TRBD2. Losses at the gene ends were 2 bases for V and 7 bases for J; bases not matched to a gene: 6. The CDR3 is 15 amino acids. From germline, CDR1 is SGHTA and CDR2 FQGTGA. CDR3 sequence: CASSLASGGPNEQFF. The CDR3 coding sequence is TGTGCCAGCAGCTTAGCCAGCGGGGGGCCAAATGAGCAGTTCTTC.